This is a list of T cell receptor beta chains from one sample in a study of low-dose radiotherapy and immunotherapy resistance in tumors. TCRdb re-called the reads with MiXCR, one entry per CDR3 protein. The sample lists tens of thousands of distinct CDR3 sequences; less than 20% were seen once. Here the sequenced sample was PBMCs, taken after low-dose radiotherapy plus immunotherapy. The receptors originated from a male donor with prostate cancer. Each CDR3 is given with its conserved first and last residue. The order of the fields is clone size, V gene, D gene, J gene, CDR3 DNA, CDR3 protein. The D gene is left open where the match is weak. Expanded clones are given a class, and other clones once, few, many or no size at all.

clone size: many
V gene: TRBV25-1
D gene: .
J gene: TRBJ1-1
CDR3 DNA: TGTGCCAGCACCGGAGAATTGAACACTGAAGCTTTCTTT
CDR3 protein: CASTGELNTEAFF

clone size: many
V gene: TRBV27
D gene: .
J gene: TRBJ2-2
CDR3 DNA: TGTGCCAGCAGTTTTGGGGCACACACCGGGGAGCTGTTTTTT
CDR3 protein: CASSFGAHTGELFF

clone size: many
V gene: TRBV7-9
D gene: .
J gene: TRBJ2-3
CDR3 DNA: TGTGCCAGCAGCTTAGGGTTGCGTGCCCCAGATACGCAGTATTTT
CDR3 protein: CASSLGLRAPDTQYF

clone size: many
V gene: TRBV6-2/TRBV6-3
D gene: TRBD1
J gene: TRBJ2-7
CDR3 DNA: TGTGCCAGCAGTTACCTAAATCCGGGACAGGGGTCCTACGAGCAGTACTTC
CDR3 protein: CASSYLNPGQGSYEQYF

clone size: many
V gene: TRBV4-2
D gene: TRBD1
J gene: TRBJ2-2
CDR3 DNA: TGTGCCAGCAGCCAAGTGCGGGGACAGGGAGGGCACGGGGAGCTGTTTTTT
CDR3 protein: CASSQVRGQGGHGELFF

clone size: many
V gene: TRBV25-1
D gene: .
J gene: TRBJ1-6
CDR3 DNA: TGTGCCAGCACCGCGGGAGGGCGGAATTCACCCCTCCACTTT
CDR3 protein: CASTAGGRNSPLHF

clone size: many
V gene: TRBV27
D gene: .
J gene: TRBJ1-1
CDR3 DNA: TGTGCCAGCAGTTCCTCTCGGTACAGAAGAGACACTGAAGCTTTCTTT
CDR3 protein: CASSSSRYRRDTEAFF

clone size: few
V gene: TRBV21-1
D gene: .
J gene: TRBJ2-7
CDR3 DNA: TGTGCCAGCAGCCGACAGACTAGCGGGAGGGCCCGTGACTGTGGCTACGAGCAGTACTTC
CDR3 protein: CASSRQTSGRARDCGYEQYF

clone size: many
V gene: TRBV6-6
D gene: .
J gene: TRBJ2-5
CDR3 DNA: TGTGCCAGCAGTTACTTGAGGGTTGGGCAGACCCAGTACTTC
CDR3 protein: CASSYLRVGQTQYF

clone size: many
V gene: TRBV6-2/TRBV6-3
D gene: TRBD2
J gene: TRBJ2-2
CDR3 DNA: TGTGCCAGCAGTGGGGCCCGACTAGCGGGAGGTGCTACCGGGGAGCTGTTTTTT
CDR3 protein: CASSGARLAGGATGELFF

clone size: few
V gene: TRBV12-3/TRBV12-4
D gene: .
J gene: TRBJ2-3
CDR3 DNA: TGTGCCAGCAGTTTAGGCAGGGTGGAGGCAGATACGCAGTATTTT
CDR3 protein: CASSLGRVEADTQYF

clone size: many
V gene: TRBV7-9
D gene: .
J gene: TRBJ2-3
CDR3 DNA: TGCGCCAGCAGCTTGGGTTCCACAGATACGCAGTATTTT
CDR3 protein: CASSLGSTDTQYF

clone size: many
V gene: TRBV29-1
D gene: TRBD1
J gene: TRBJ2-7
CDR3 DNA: TGCAGCGTGATACCCGGGACAGGACCCTACGAGCAGTACTTC
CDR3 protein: CSVIPGTGPYEQYF

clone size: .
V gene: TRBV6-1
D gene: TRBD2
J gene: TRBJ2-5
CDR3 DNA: TGTGCCAGCAGCGACCATCCTAGCGGACAAGAGACCCAGTACTTC
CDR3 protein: CASSDHPSGQETQYF

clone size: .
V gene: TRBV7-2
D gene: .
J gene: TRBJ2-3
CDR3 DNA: TGTGCCAGCAGTTTCCTGGGGTCGAACACAGATACGCAGTATTTT
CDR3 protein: CASSFLGSNTDTQYF

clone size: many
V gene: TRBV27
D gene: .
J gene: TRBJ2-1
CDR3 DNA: TGTGCCAGTACCCCAATCCCCCGGGACACGAAACCACAGTTCTTC
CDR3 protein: CASTPIPRDTKPQFF

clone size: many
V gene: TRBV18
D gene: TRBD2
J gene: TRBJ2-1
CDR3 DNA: TGTGCCAGCTCACCACTTAAACTAGCGGGAGGGCTTGAGCAGTTCTTC
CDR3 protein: CASSPLKLAGGLEQFF

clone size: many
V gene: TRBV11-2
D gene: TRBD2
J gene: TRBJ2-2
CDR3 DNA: TGTGCCAGCAGCTTAGTCGCGGGAGATGTCTCCGGGGAGCTGTTTTTT
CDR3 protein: CASSLVAGDVSGELFF

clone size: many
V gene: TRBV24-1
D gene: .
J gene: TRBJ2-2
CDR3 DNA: TGTGCCACCAGTTTAAGTCACGGGTACACCGGGGAGCTGTTTTTT
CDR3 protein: CATSLSHGYTGELFF

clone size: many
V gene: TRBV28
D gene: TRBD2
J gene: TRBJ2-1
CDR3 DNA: TGTGCCAGCAGGCTAGCGGGAGGGCCAGGTGAGCAGTTCTTC
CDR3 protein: CASRLAGGPGEQFF

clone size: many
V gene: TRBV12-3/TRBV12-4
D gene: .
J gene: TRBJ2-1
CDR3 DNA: TGTGCCAGCAGAACCGGGACTAGGGGGCGGGAGCAGTTCTTC
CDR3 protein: CASRTGTRGREQFF

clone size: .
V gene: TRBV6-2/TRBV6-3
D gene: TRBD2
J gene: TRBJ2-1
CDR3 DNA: TGTGCCACCCTAGCGGGAGAACGTAATGAGCAGTTCTTC
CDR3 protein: CATLAGERNEQFF

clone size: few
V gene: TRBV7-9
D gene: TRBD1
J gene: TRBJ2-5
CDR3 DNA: TGTGCCAGCAGCCCCGGGACAGTCAAAGAGACCCAGTACTTC
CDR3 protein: CASSPGTVKETQYF

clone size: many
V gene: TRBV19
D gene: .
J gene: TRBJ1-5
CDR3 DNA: TGTGCCAGTAGTAAGGACGGCGGATATCAGCCCCAGCATTTT
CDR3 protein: CASSKDGGYQPQHF

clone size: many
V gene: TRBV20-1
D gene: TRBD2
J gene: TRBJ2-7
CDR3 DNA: TGCAGTGCTAGAGGAGCGGGAGGCCCCTACGAGCAGTACTTC
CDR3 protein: CSARGAGGPYEQYF

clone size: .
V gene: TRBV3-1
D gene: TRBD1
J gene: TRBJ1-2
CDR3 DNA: TGTGCCAGCAGCCTTGGGACAGACGTTAACTATGGCTACACCTTC
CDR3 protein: CASSLGTDVNYGYTF

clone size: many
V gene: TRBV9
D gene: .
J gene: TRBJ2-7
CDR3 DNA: TGTGCCAGCAGCCCGTTCGATAGCTCCTACGAGCAGTACTTC
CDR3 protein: CASSPFDSSYEQYF

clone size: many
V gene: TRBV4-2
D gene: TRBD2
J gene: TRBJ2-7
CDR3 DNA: TGTGCCAGCAGCCAAGAGTCGCTAGCGGGAGCCAAGAACGAGCAGTACTTC
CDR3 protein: CASSQESLAGAKNEQYF

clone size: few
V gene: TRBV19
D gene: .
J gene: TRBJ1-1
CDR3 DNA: TGTACCAGTAGTATTTTGGCAGGGGTGGACACTGAAGCTTTCTTT
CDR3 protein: CTSSILAGVDTEAFF

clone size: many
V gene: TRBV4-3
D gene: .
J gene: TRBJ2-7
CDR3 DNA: TGCGCCAGCAGCCAAGATCGAGAGAGCTCCTACGAGCAGTACTTC
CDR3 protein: CASSQDRESSYEQYF

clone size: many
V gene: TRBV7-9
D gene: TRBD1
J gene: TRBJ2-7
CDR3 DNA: TGTGCCAGCAGCGTAAGGGGGACAGGGGGAATTCTCGAGCAGTACTTC
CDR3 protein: CASSVRGTGGILEQYF

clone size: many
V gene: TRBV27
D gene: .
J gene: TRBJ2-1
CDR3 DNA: TGTGCCAGCAGTTCAACAGGGAACAATGAGCAGTTCTTC
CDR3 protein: CASSSTGNNEQFF

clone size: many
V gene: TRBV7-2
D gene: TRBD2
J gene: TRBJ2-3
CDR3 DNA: TGTGCCAGCAGCGCCCGACTAGCGGGGGTACATACGCAGTATTTT
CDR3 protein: CASSARLAGVHTQYF

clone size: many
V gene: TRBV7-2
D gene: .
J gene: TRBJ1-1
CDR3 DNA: TGTGCCAGCAGCCCCGACAGATACACTGAAGCTTTCTTT
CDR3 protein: CASSPDRYTEAFF

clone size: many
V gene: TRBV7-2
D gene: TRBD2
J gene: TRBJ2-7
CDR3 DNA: TGTGCCAGCAGCGCCCCGGGACTAGCGGGAAACGAGCAGTACTTC
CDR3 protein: CASSAPGLAGNEQYF

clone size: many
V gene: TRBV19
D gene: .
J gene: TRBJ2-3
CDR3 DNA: TGTGCCAGTAGTATAGTCGGGGCTAGCGGCACAGATACGCAGTATTTT
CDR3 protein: CASSIVGASGTDTQYF

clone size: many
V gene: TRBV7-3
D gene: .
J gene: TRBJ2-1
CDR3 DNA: TGTGCCAGCAGCTTACAGCCATCTGTCAATGAGCAGTTCTTC
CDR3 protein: CASSLQPSVNEQFF

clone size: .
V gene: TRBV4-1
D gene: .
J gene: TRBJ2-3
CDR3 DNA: TGCGCCAGCAGCCGAGAGATCGCAGATACGCAGTATTTT
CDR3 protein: CASSREIADTQYF

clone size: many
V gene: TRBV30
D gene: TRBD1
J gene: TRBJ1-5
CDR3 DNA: TGTGCCTGGAGAGGACAGGGCAGTCAGCCCCAGCATTTT
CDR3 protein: CAWRGQGSQPQHF

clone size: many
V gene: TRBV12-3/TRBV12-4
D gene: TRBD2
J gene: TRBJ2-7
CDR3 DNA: TGTGCCAGCAGTTTCCCACTTACTAGCGGGAGCAACGAGCAGTACTTC
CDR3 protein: CASSFPLTSGSNEQYF

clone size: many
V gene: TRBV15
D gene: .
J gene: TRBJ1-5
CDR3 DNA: TGTGCCACCAGCAGCGGCAGGGTGGACAATCAGCCCCAGCATTTT
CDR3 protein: CATSSGRVDNQPQHF

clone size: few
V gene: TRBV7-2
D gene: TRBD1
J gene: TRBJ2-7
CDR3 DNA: TGTGCCAGCAGCTGGGGACAGACCTACGAGCAGTACTTC
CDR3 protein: CASSWGQTYEQYF

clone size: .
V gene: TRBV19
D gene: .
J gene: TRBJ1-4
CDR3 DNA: TGTGCCAGTAGTCTCAGGGGAGGCGATGAAAAACTGTTTTTT
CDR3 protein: CASSLRGGDEKLFF

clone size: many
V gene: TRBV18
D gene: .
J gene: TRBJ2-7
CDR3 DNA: TGTGCCAGCTCGGGTTCAGCAGGTAGCTACGAGCAGTACTTC
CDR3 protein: CASSGSAGSYEQYF

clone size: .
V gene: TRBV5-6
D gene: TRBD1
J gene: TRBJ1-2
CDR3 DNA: TGTGCCTGCAGCCAAGGGACAGAAAACTATGGCTACACCTTC
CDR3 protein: CACSQGTENYGYTF

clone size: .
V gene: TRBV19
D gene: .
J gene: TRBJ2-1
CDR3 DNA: TGTGCCAGTACGGACTACTCCTACAATGAGCAGTTCTTC
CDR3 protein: CASTDYSYNEQFF

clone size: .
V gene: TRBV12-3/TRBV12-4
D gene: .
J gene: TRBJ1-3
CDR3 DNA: TGTGCCAGCAGTTTTAATTCCCCATTCTCTGGAAACACCATATATTTT
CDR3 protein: CASSFNSPFSGNTIYF

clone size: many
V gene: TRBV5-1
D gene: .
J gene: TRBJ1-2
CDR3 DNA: TGCGCCAGCAGCTTGGGTGGAGCAGGGTCAGGCTACACCTTC
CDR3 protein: CASSLGGAGSGYTF

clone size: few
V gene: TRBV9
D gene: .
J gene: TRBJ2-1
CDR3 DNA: TGTGCCAGCAGCGTAGGGGCGGACCCCTACAATGAGCAGTTCTTC
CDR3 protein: CASSVGADPYNEQFF

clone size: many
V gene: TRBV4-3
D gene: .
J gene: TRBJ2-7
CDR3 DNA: TGCGCCAGCAGCCAAGATTTTCGCAGGGGGGCCAACGAGCAGTACTTC
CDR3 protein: CASSQDFRRGANEQYF

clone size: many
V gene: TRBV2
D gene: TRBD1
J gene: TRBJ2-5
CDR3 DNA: TGTGCCAGCAGTGAGACAGGGCGGGAGACCCAGTACTTC
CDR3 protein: CASSETGRETQYF

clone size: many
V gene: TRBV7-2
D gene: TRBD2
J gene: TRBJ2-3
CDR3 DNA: TGTGCCAGCAGCCAGCGGACTAGCGGGTCCGGAGATACGCAGTATTTT
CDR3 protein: CASSQRTSGSGDTQYF

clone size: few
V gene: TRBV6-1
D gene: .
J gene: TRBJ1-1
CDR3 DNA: TGTGCCAGCACCGAGACTTGGAACACTGAAGCTTTCTTT
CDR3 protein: CASTETWNTEAFF

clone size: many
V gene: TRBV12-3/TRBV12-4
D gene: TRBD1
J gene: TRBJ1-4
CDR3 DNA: TGTGCCAGCAGTTTTCCCGGACAGGGCGGCGAAAAACTGTTTTTT
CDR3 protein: CASSFPGQGGEKLFF

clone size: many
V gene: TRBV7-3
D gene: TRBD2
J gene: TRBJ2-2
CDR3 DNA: TGTGCCAGCAGCCCGGGACTACACACCGGGGAGCTGTTTTTT
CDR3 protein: CASSPGLHTGELFF

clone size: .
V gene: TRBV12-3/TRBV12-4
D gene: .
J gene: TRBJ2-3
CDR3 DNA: TGTGCCAGCAGTTTTTCAGGGTCCCCCGGTACGCAGTATTTT
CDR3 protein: CASSFSGSPGTQYF

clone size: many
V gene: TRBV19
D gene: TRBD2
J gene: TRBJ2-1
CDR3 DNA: TGTGCCAGTAACAGCGGGAGCCCCTACAATGAGCAGTTCTTC
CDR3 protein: CASNSGSPYNEQFF

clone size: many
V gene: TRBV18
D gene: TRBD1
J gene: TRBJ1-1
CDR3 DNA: TGTGCCAGCTCACAGGGGGCGATCACTGAAGCTTTCTTT
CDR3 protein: CASSQGAITEAFF

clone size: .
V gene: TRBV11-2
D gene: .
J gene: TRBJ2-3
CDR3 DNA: TGTGCCAGCAGCCAATCCCGGGGGGATACGCAGTATTTT
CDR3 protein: CASSQSRGDTQYF